The rows below give T cell receptor beta chains drawn from one sample of a study of blood T cell repertoires in COVID-19. Using immunoSEQ multiplex PCR, the repertoire was profiled, and TCRdb retains in-frame clones only, with some absent. The sample has 100,000 to 150,000 clones, around nine tenths seen once. Sequenced: peripheral blood. Source of these receptors: a woman between 70 and 85 years old with COVID-19, enrolled during active disease. CDR3s leave out the opening cysteine and the closing phenylalanine or tryptophan. Fields, in order: V gene, J gene, CDR3 protein.

>TRBV9|TRBJ1-5
ASSVGATANQPQH
>TRBV7-9|TRBJ2-5
ASSRTGGEPPETQY
>TRBV6-5|TRBJ1-1
ASTFGGTGNTEAF
>TRBV28|TRBJ1-5
ASSNRGFDQPQH
>TRBV6-5|TRBJ2-7
ASSYSGRGSYEQY
>TRBV7-9|TRBJ2-7
ASSPNVHRGESYEQY
>TRBV6-6|TRBJ2-7
ASRRDTYEQY
>TRBV3-1/TRBV3-2|TRBJ1-2
ASSQAGGDGYT
>TRBV27|TRBJ1-1
ASNPLGGDLNTEAF
>TRBV5-6|TRBJ1-2
ASSPDRRDGYT
>TRBV27|TRBJ2-7
ASREIQGYEQY
>TRBV2|TRBJ2-7
ASSSGLAGGRSLEQY
>TRBV7-2|TRBJ2-3
ASSLVGTSGTDTQY
>TRBV6-7|TRBJ1-5
ASSYMETGSLVVSSNQPQH
>TRBV5-1|TRBJ1-1
ASSLHGQGTEAF
>TRBV5-1|TRBJ2-2
ASSLVAVRVDTGELF
>TRBV25-1|TRBJ2-7
ASSDSDPYEQY
>TRBV5-6|TRBJ1-1
ASSLVGTGLTEAF
>TRBV5-1|TRBJ1-1
ASSLWGENTEAF
>TRBV13|TRBJ1-2
ASSTIRGSYGYT
>TRBV14|TRBJ2-1
ASSPGVYNEQF
>TRBV29-1|TRBJ2-3
SVPTESTSTDTQY
>TRBV4-1|TRBJ1-2
ASSRGQGVYNYGYT
>TRBV24-1|TRBJ2-2
ATSDPSGGSYTGELF
>TRBV5-4|TRBJ2-2
ASSPGTSGTGELF
>TRBV3-1/TRBV3-2|TRBJ2-7
ASSRDITYEQY
>TRBV4-1|TRBJ1-5
ASSQEGQANQPQH
>TRBV4-1|TRBJ2-7
ASSLTSEGITYEQY
>TRBV5-1|TRBJ1-4
ASSWTGVMNEKLF
>TRBV9|TRBJ1-2
ASSGGQENYGYT
>TRBV5-5|TRBJ1-4
ASSLEGDTTNEKLF
>TRBV12-5|TRBJ2-2
ASGLGSRGIGELF
>TRBV30|TRBJ1-1
AWRRLMNTEAF
>TRBV27|TRBJ2-3
ASSKSGTGATYTQY
>TRBV7-2|TRBJ2-3
ASSLRLAGDGSDTQY
>TRBV30|TRBJ2-7
AWSISYGQGEHEQY
>TRBV2|TRBJ1-5
ASAATGVQPQH
>TRBV6-5|TRBJ2-7
ASRRTGSYEQY
>TRBV9|TRBJ1-2
ASSSRGSTGGYGYT
>TRBV6-1|TRBJ1-5
ASSDRDRGGNQPQH
>TRBV28|TRBJ2-6
ASSGLVSGANVLT
>TRBV5-1|TRBJ1-1
ASSLAPVDTEAF
>TRBV6-5|TRBJ2-2
ASARDRALTGELF
>TRBV28|TRBJ2-7
ASSLGTGGIYEQY
>TRBV5-5|TRBJ1-4
ASRRQGAGNEKLF
>TRBV24-1|TRBJ2-1
ATSDALAGGRNEQF